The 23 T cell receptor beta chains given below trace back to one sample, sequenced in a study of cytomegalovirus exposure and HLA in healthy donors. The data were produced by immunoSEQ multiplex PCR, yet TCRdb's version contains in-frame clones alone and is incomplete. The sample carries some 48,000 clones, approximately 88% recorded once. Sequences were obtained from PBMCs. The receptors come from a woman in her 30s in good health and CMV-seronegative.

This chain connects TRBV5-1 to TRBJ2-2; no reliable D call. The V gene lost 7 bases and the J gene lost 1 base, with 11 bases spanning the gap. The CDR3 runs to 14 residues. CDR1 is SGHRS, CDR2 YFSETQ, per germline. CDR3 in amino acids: CASARKLNTGELFF. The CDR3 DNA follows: TGCGCCAGCGCCAGGAAGCTGAACACCGGGGAGCTGTTTTTT.

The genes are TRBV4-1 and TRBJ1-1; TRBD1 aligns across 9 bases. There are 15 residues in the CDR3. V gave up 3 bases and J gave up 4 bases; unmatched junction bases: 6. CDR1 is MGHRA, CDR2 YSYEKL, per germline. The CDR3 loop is CASSHLTGGVTEAFF. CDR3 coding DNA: TGCGCCAGCAGCCACTTAACAGGGGGCGTCACTGAAGCTTTCTTT.

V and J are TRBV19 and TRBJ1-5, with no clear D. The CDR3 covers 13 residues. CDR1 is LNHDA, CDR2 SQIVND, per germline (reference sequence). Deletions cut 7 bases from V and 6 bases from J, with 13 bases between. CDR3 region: CASNPAQFQPQHF. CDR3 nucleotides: TGTGCCAGTAACCCTGCACAGTTTCAGCCCCAGCATTTT.

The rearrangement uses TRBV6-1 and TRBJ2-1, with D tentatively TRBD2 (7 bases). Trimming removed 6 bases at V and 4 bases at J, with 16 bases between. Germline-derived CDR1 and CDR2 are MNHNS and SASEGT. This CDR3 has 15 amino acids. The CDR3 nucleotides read TGTGCCAGCAGAGGGGGGGCGGGAGCTTACAATGAGCAGTTCTTC. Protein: CASRGGAGAYNEQFF.

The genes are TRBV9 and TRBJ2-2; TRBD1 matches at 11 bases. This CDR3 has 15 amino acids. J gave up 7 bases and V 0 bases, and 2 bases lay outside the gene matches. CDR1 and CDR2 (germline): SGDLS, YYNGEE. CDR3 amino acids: CASSVGTGGIGELFF. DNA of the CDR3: TGTGCCAGCAGCGTAGGGACAGGGGGCATCGGGGAGCTGTTTTTT.

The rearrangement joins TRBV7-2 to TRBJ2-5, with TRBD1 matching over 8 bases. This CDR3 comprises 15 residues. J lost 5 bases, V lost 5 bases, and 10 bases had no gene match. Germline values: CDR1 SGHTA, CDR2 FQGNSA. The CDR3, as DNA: TGTGCCAGCAGCCATGTCAGGGGGCCAGAGGAGACCCAGTACTTC. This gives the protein CASSHVRGPEETQYF.

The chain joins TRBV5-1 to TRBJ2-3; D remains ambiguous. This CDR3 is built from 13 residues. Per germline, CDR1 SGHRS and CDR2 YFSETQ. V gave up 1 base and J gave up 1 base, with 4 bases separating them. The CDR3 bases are TGCGCCAGCAGCTTGACAGGCACAGATACGCAGTATTTT. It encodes CASSLTGTDTQYF. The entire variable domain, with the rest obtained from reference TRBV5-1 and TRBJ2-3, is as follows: KAGVTQTPRYLIKTRGQQVTLSCSPISGHRSVSWYQQTPGQGLQFLFEYFSETQRNKGNFPGRFSGRQFSNSRSEMNVSTLELGDSALYLCASSLTGTDTQYFGPGTRLTVL.

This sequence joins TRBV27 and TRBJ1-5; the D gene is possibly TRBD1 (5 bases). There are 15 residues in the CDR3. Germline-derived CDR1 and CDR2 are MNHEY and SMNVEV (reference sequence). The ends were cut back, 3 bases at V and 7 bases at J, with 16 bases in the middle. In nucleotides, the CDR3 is TGTGCCAGCAGTTTGGGGGGTTTTAGCGGGCAGCCCCAGCATTTT. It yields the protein CASSLGGFSGQPQHF.

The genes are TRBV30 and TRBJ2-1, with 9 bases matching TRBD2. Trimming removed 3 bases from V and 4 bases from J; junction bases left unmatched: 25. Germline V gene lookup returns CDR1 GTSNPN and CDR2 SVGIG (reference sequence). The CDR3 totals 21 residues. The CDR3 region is CAWSFSLVAGALIPQYNEQFF. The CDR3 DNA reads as TGTGCCTGGAGCTTCTCTCTGGTAGCGGGAGCCCTCATCCCCCAATACAATGAGCAGTTCTTC.

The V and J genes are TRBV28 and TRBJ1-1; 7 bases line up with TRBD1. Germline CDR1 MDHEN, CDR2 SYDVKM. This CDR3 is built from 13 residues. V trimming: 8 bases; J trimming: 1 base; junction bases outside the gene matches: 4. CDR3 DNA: TGTGCCAGCCTACAGGGGAAGAACACTGAAGCTTTCTTT. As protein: CASLQGKNTEAFF.

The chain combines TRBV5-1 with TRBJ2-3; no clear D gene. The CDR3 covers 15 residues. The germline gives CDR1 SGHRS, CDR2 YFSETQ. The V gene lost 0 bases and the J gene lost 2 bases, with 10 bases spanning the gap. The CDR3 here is CASSLGTAHTDTQYF. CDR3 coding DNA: TGCGCCAGCAGCTTGGGCACTGCTCACACAGATACGCAGTATTTT.

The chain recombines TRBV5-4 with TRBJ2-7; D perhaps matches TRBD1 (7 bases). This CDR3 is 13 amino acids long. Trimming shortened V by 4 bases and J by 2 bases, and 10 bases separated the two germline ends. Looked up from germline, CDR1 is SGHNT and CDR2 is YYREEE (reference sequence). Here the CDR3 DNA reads TGTGCCAGCAGCCGCGGGACAGCCTACGAGCAGTACTTC. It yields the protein CASSRGTAYEQYF.

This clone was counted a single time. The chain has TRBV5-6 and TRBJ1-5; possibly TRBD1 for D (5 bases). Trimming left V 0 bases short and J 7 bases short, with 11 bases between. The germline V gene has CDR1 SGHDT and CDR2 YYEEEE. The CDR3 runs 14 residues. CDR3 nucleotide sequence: TGTGCCAGCAGCTTGGGACAGTACGGACAGCCCCAGCATTTT. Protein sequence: CASSLGQYGQPQHF.

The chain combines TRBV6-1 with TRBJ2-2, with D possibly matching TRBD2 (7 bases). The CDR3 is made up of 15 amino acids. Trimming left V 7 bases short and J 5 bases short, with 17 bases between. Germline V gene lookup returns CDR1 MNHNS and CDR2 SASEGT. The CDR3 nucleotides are TGTGCCAGCACCCGAGGGGGGGGCATGACCGGGGAGCTGTTTTTT. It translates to CASTRGGGMTGELFF.

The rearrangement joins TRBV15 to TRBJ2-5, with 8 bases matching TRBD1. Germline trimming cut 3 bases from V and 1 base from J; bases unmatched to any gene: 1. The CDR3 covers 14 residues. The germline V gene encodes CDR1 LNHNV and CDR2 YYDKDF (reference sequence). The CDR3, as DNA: TGTGCCACCAGCAGGGACAGGGCCCAAGAGACCCAGTACTTC. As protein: CATSRDRAQETQYF.

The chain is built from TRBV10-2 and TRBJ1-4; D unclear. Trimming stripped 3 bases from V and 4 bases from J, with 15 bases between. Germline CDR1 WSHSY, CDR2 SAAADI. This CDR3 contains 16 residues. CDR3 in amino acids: CASSDSMGRGNEKLFF. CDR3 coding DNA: TGCGCCAGCAGTGACTCGATGGGTCGAGGTAATGAAAAACTGTTTTTT.

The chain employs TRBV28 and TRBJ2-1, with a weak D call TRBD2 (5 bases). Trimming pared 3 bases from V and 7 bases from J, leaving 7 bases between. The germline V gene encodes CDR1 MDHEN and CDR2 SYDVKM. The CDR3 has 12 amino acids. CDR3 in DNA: TGTGCCAGCAGTTTCCGGAGGAATGAGCAGTTCTTC. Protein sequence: CASSFRRNEQFF.

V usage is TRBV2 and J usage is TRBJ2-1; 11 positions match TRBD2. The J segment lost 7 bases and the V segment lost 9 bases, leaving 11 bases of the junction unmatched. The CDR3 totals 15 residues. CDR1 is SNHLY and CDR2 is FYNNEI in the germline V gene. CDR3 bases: TGTGCCAGTCAAAAACTAGCGGGAGTTGGGAATGAGCAGTTCTTC. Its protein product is CASQKLAGVGNEQFF.

CDR3 in amino acids: CSVGRRLSDTQYF. The CDR3 nucleotides read TGCAGCGTTGGCCGCCGACTGTCAGATACGCAGTATTTT. The V gene is TRBV29-1, the J gene TRBJ2-3; no definite D call. Trimming took 4 bases from V and 4 from J, leaving 12 bases between them. In germline, CDR1 is SQVTM, CDR2 ANQGSEA. CDR3 length equals 13 residues.

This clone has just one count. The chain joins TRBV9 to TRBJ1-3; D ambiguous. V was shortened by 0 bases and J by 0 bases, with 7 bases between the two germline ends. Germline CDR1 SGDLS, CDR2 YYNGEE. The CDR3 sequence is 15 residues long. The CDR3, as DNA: TGTGCCAGCAGCGTAGCGGGGAACTCTGGAAACACCATATATTTT. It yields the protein CASSVAGNSGNTIYF.

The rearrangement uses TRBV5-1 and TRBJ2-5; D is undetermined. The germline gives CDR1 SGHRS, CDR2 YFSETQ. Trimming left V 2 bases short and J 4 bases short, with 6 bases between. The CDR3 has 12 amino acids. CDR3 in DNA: TGCGCCAGCAGCTTAGCCTTAGAGACCCAGTACTTC. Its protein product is CASSLALETQYF. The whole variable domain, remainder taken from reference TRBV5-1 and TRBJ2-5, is KAGVTQTPRYLIKTRGQQVTLSCSPISGHRSVSWYQQTPGQGLQFLFEYFSETQRNKGNFPGRFSGRQFSNSRSEMNVSTLELGDSALYLCASSLALETQYFGPGTRLLVL.

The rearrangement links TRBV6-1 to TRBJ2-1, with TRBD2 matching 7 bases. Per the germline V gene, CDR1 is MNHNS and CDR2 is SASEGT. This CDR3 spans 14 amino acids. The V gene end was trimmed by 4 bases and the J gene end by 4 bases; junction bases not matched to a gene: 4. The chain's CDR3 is CASSGASGYNEQFF. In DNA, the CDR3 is TGTGCCAGCAGTGGAGCTAGCGGATACAATGAGCAGTTCTTC.

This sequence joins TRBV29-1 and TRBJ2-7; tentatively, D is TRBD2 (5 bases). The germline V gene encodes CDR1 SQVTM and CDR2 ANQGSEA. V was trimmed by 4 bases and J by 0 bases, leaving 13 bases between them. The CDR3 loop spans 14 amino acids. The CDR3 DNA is TGCAGCGTTGCCACTAGTATCAGCTCCTACGAGCAGTACTTC. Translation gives CSVATSISSYEQYF.